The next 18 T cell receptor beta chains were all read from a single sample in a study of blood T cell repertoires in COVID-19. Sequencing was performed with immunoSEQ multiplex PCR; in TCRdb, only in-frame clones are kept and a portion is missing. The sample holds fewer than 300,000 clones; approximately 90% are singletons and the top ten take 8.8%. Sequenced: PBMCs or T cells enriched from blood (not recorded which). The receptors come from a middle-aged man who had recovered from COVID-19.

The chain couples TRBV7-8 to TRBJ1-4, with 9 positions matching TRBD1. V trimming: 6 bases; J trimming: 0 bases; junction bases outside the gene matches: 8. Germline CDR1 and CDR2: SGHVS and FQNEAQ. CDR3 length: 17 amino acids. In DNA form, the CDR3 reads TGTGCCAGCAGGGGGACAGGGCTTATTGCAACTAATGAAAAACTGTTTTTT. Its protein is CASRGTGLIATNEKLFF.

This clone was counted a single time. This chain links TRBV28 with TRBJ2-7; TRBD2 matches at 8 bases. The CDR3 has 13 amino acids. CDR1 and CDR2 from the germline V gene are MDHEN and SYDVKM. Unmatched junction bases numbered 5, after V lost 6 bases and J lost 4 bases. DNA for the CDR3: TGTGCCAGCAGGGGACTAGTGCTATACGAGCAGTACTTC. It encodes CASRGLVLYEQYF.

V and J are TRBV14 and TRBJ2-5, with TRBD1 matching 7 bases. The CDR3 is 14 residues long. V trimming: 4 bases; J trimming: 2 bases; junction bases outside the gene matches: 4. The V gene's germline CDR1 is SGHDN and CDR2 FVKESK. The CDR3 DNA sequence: TGTGCCAGCAGCCCAGGACAGGTACAAGAGACCCAGTACTTC. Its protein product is CASSPGQVQETQYF.

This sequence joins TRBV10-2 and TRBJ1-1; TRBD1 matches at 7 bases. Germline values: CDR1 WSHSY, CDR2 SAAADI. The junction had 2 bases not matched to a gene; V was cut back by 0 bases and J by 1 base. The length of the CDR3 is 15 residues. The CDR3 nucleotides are TGCGCCAGCAGTGAGTCGAACAGGGGGAACACTGAAGCTTTCTTT. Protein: CASSESNRGNTEAFF.

The CDR3 DNA follows: TGTGCCATCAGAAAAGGACAGGGTCGGTACGAGCAGTACTTC. It specifies CAIRKGQGRYEQYF. J is TRBJ2-7 and V is TRBV10-3; 8 nucleotides line up with TRBD1. Germline values: CDR1 ENHRY, CDR2 SYGVKD. The CDR3 is made up of 14 amino acids. With 6 bases clipped from V and 4 bases from J, the junction kept 8 bases outside the gene matches.

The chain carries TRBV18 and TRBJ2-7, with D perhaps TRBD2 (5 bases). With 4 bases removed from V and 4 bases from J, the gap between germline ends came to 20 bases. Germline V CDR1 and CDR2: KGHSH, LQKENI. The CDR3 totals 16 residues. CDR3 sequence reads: CASSLLRAHEGYEQYF. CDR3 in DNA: TGTGCCAGCTCACTCCTCCGGGCCCACGAGGGTTACGAGCAGTACTTC.

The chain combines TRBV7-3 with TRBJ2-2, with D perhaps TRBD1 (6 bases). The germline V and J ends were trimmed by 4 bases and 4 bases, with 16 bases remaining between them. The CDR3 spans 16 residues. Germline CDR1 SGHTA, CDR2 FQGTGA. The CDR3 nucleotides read TGTGCCAGCAGCTGGGTTGGTTGGGGGCGCACCGGGGAGCTGTTTTTT. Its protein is CASSWVGWGRTGELFF.

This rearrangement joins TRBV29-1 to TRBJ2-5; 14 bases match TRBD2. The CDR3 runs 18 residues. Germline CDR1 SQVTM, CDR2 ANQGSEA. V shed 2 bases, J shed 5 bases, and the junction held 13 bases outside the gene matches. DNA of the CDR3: TGCAGCGTTGAATTGGGGTGGACTAGCGGGAGGTCAGGGGAGACCCAGTACTTC. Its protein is CSVELGWTSGRSGETQYF.

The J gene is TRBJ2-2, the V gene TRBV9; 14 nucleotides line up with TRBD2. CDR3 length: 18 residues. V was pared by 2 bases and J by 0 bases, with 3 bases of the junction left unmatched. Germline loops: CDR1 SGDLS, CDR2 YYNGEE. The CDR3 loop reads CASSVGLAGEPNTGELFF. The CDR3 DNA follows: TGTGCCAGCAGCGTGGGACTAGCGGGGGAGCCGAACACCGGGGAGCTGTTTTTT.

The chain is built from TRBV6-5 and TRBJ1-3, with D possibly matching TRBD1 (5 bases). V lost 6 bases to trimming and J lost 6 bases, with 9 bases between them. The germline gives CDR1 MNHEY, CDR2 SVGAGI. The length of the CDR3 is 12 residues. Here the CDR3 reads CASRAGQNTIYF. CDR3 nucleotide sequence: TGTGCCAGCAGGGCAGGGCAAAACACCATATATTTT.

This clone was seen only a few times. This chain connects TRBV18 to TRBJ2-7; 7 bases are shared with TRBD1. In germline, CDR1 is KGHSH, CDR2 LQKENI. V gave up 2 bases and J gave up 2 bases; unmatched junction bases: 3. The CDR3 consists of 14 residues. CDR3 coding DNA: TGTGCCAGCTCACCAGACAGGGAAACCTACGAGCAGTACTTC. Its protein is CASSPDRETYEQYF. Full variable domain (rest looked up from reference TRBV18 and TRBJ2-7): NAGVMQNPRHLVRRRGQEARLRCSPMKGHSHVYWYRQLPEEGLKFMVYLQKENIIDESGMPKERFSAEFPKEGPSILRIQQVVRGDSAAYFCASSPDRETYEQYFGPGTRLTVT.

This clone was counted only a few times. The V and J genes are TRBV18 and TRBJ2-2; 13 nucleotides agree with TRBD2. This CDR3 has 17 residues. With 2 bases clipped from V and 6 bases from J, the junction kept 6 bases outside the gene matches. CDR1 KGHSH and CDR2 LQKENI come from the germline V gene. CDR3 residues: CASSPIRLAGGSGELFF. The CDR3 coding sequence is TGTGCCAGCTCACCAATACGACTAGCGGGAGGTTCCGGGGAGCTGTTTTTT.

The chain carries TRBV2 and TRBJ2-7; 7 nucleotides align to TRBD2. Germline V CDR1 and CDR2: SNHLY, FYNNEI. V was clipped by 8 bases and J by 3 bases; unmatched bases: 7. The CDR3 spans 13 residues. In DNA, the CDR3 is TGTGCCAGCGGGAGGGACGGTATCTACGAGCAGTACTTC. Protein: CASGRDGIYEQYF. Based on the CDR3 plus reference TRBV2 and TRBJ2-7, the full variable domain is EPEVTQTPSHQVTQMGQEVILRCVPISNHLYFYWYRQILGQKVEFLVSFYNNEISEKSEIFDDQFSVERPDGSNFTLKIRSTKLEDSAMYFCASGRDGIYEQYFGPGTRLTVT.

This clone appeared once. Here the CDR3 reads CASSPYTGGDYEQYF. The CDR3 DNA is TGCGCCAGCAGCCCCTACACGGGGGGAGATTACGAGCAGTACTTC. The chain uses TRBV4-1 and TRBJ2-7; 7 bases are a match to TRBD2. Germline assignment: CDR1 MGHRA and CDR2 YSYEKL. The CDR3 consists of 15 residues. The J segment lost 4 bases and the V segment lost 4 bases, leaving 10 bases of the junction unmatched.

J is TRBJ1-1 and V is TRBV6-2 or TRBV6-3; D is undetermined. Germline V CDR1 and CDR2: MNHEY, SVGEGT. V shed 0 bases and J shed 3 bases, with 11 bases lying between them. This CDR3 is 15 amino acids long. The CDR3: CASSYSAGKHTEAFF. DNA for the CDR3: TGTGCCAGCAGTTACTCGGCAGGAAAACACACTGAAGCTTTCTTT.

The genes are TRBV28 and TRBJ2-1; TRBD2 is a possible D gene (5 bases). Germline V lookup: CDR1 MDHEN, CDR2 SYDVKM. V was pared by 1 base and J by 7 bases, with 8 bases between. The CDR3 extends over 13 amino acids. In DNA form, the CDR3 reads TGTGCCAGCAGTTTATTAGCGACTAATGAGCAGTTCTTC. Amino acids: CASSLLATNEQFF.

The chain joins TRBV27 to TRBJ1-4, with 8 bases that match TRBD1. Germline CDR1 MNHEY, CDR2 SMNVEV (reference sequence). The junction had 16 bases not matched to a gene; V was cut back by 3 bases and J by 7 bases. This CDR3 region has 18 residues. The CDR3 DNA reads TGTGCCAGCAGTTTCCGAGCCAGGGGGCGTTTTATGAGTGAAAAACTGTTTTTT. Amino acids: CASSFRARGRFMSEKLFF.

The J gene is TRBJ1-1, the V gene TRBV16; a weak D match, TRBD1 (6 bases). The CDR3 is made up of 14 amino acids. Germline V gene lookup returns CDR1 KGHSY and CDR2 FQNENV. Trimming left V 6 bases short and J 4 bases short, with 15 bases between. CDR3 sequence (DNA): TGTGCCAGCAGACCCGGGGGGGCGGGCACTGAAGCTTTCTTT. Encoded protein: CASRPGGAGTEAFF. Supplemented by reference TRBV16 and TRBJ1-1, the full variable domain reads GEEVAQTPKHLVRGEGQKAKLYCAPIKGHSYVFWYQQVLKNEFKFLISFQNENVFDETGMPKERFSAKCLPNSPCSLEIQATKLEDSAVYFCASRPGGAGTEAFFGQGTRLTVV.